This T cell receptor (beta chain) is from a study of blood T cell repertoires in COVID-19. Whole-study context: Acute and convalescent COVID-19 specimens originated in the United States, Italy and Spain. The cDNA or gDNA used as material had been derived from T cells, B-cell-depleted T cells, or PBMCs.

Germline CDR1 LNHDA, CDR2 SQIVND (reference sequence). The CDR3 length is 18 residues. Trimming removed 8 bases from V and 7 bases from J; junction bases left unmatched: 23. Original analysis: The authors estimated nucleated cell counts from reference gene primer amplification. Generated by immunoSEQ multiplex PCR, the TCRdb table keeps only in-frame clones and is missing some. The DNA gave D and trimming, while V, J and clone size come from that table. The top ten hold less than 8% of the sample, which has some 110,000 clones, around four fifths seen once. V is TRBV19 and J is TRBJ1-2; TRBD1 aligns across 9 bases. The clonotype was recovered from a man aged 65 to 85 with acute or convalescent COVID-19. The source material was peripheral blood. CDR3 DNA: TGTGCCAGTCAATCCGGCCGGGGCGGGACAGGGAGTCCGGGTGGCTACACCTTC. Its protein product is CASQSGRGGTGSPGGYTF.